These T cell receptor beta chains were read from a single sample in a study of vaccination effects on CD4 cells after COVID-19. The data were produced by immunoSEQ multiplex PCR, yet TCRdb's version contains in-frame clones alone and is incomplete. The repertoire includes about 55,000 clones, 70% of them detected once, and around 17% sits in the top ten. These TCRs are of unknown antigen specificity. The sequencing here drew on CD4+ T cells from PBMCs cultured with SARS-CoV-2 spike peptides, taken before COVID-19 vaccination. These receptors originate from a human donor who received a COVID-19 vaccine. The CDR3 runs from the conserved cysteine through the conserved F or W. The order of the fields is D gene, J gene, V gene, clone size, CDR3 protein, CDR3 DNA. A D gene is named only where the DNA matches it firmly. For some rows the clone size is stated as once, few or many, or as a class when expanded; others skip it.

NA | TRBJ1-2 | TRBV3-1/TRBV3-2 | NA | CASSQTVEVYGYTF | TGTGCCAGCAGTCAAACAGTTGAAGTCTATGGCTACACCTTC
NA | TRBJ1-1 | TRBV12-3/TRBV12-4 | NA | CASSPRGKAFF | TGTGCCAGCAGCCCCAGGGGTAAAGCTTTCTTT
NA | TRBJ1-6 | TRBV9 | NA | CASSPVGAQGSPLHF | TGTGCCAGCAGCCCAGTGGGGGCGCAGGGTTCACCCCTCCACTTT
NA | TRBJ1-1 | TRBV6-5 | NA | CASSYRVNTEAFF | TGTGCCAGCAGTTACCGAGTGAACACTGAAGCTTTCTTT
TRBD2 | TRBJ2-1 | TRBV7-2 | NA | CASSLFPKGGRAPEQFF | TGTGCCAGCAGCTTATTCCCTAAGGGCGGGAGGGCGCCCGAGCAGTTCTTC
NA | TRBJ1-2 | TRBV5-5 | few | CASSLGGAWGGYTF | TGTGCCAGCAGCTTGGGGGGAGCCTGGGGTGGCTACACCTTC
NA | TRBJ2-7 | TRBV15 | NA | CATSRGTFFKASNMEQYF | TGTGCCACCAGCCGAGGAACCTTCTTTAAGGCTAGCAACATGGAGCAGTACTTC
TRBD1 | TRBJ2-2 | TRBV7-9 | few | CASSLQGVFTNTGELFF | TGTGCCAGCAGCTTACAGGGGGTCTTTACGAACACCGGGGAGCTGTTTTTT
NA | TRBJ2-5 | TRBV2 | once | CASSRTEETQYF | TGTGCCAGCAGTCGGACGGAAGAGACCCAGTACTTC
NA | TRBJ2-5 | TRBV29-1 | NA | CSVTKLLQETQYF | TGCAGCGTGACAAAACTACTTCAAGAGACCCAGTACTTC
NA | TRBJ1-1 | TRBV7-3 | NA | CASSLRPSGEAFF | TGTGCCAGCAGCTTACGACCGTCTGGGGAAGCTTTCTTT
TRBD1 | TRBJ2-7 | TRBV3-1/TRBV3-2 | NA | CASSQDRRQGVRGQYF | TGTGCCAGCAGCCAAGATAGGCGACAGGGGGTCAGAGGGCAGTACTTC
NA | TRBJ1-1 | TRBV28 | NA | CASSLGQNTEAFF | TGTGCCAGCAGTTTGGGGCAGAACACTGAAGCTTTCTTT
NA | TRBJ1-5 | TRBV4-2 | NA | CASSLLAGGNQPQHF | TGTGCCAGCAGCCTCCTAGCAGGGGGCAATCAGCCCCAGCATTTT
TRBD1 | TRBJ1-4 | TRBV3-1/TRBV3-2 | few | CASSVRQGLNEKLFF | TGTGCCAGCAGTGTTCGACAGGGACTTAATGAAAAACTGTTTTTT
NA | TRBJ2-3 | TRBV4-1 | NA | CASSPRLWREGADTQYF | TGCGCCAGCAGCCCAAGACTATGGCGCGAGGGGGCAGATACGCAGTATTTT
NA | TRBJ1-2 | TRBV3-1/TRBV3-2 | NA | CASSQDPVLTVNYGYTF | TGTGCCAGCAGCCAAGATCCCGTCCTTACGGTCAACTATGGCTACACCTTC
NA | TRBJ2-5 | TRBV28 | NA | CASSPVSSRDQETQYF | TGTGCCAGCAGCCCCGTGTCCTCGAGAGACCAAGAGACCCAGTACTTC
NA | TRBJ2-5 | TRBV20-1 | NA | CSAPRKTQYF | TGCAGTGCCCCGAGGAAGACCCAGTACTTC
NA | TRBJ2-6 | TRBV10-3 | NA | CAISEGSGANVLTF | TGTGCCATCAGTGAGGGCTCTGGGGCCAACGTCCTGACTTTC
TRBD1 | TRBJ2-2 | TRBV24-1 | NA | CATSDRLLQGDTGELFF | TGTGCCACCAGTGATAGACTGTTACAGGGGGACACCGGGGAGCTGTTTTTT
NA | TRBJ1-1 | TRBV9 | NA | CASSVEAGGTEAFF | TGTGCCAGCAGCGTAGAAGCGGGGGGGACTGAAGCTTTCTTT
TRBD1 | TRBJ2-1 | TRBV3-1/TRBV3-2 | NA | CASSQVRGGDEQFF | TGTGCCAGCAGCCAAGTAAGAGGGGGCGATGAGCAGTTCTTC
NA | TRBJ2-3 | TRBV10-3 | NA | CASQTNTDTQYF | TGTGCCTCGCAGACAAACACAGATACGCAGTATTTT
NA | TRBJ1-1 | TRBV19 | few | CASSTGRSTEAFF | TGTGCCAGTAGTACCGGGAGGAGCACTGAAGCTTTCTTT
NA | TRBJ1-4 | TRBV12-5 | NA | CASGLTQKRGEKLFF | TGTGCTAGTGGTTTGACCCAAAAAAGGGGAGAAAAACTGTTTTTT
NA | TRBJ1-2 | TRBV10-3 | few | CAISDGGWGYTF | TGTGCCATCAGTGACGGGGGCTGGGGCTACACCTTC
TRBD1 | TRBJ1-1 | TRBV20-1 | NA | CSGLGTGPAFF | TGCAGTGGCCTCGGGACAGGGCCAGCTTTCTTT
NA | TRBJ1-5 | TRBV12-3/TRBV12-4 | NA | CASSPRGNQPQHF | TGTGCCAGCAGTCCGAGAGGCAATCAGCCCCAGCATTTT
NA | TRBJ1-5 | TRBV4-3 | few | CASSQGPTANQPQHF | TGCGCCAGCAGCCAGGGGCCGACGGCGAATCAGCCCCAGCATTTT
TRBD1 | TRBJ1-3 | TRBV4-1 | NA | CASSPSGQGRTIYF | TGCGCCAGCAGCCCATCGGGACAGGGGAGAACCATATATTTT
TRBD1 | TRBJ2-2 | TRBV4-2 | NA | CASSQDGLAGGKKTGELFF | TGTGCCAGCAGCCAAGATGGGTTGGCAGGGGGAAAGAAAACCGGGGAGCTGTTTTTT
NA | TRBJ1-1 | TRBV20-1 | NA | CSARSPEAFF | TGCAGTGCTAGATCCCCGGAGGCTTTCTTT
NA | TRBJ2-1 | TRBV6-6 | NA | CASGTEYNEQFF | TGTGCCAGCGGCACGGAGTACAATGAGCAGTTCTTC
NA | TRBJ1-5 | TRBV4-1 | NA | CASSPSRGGSNQPQHF | TGCGCCAGCAGCCCGTCCCGGGGGGGAAGCAATCAGCCCCAGCATTTT
NA | TRBJ1-6 | TRBV13 | NA | CASSPSGWGSYNSPLHF | TGTGCCAGCAGCCCCTCGGGGTGGGGCTCCTATAATTCACCCCTCCACTTT
TRBD2 | TRBJ2-1 | TRBV27 | NA | CASSLRGPGGLGGNEQFF | TGTGCCAGCAGTTTACGTGGTCCGGGCGGACTAGGAGGCAATGAGCAGTTCTTC
TRBD2 | TRBJ2-5 | TRBV5-4 | NA | CASSFAGGLQETQYF | TGTGCCAGCAGCTTTGCGGGGGGCCTCCAAGAGACCCAGTACTTC
NA | TRBJ2-6 | TRBV28 | NA | CASRSSGLSGANVLTF | TGTGCCAGCAGGTCCTCCGGGCTTTCTGGGGCCAACGTCCTGACTTTC
TRBD2 | TRBJ2-7 | TRBV9 | NA | CASSVGASGDYEQYF | TGTGCCAGCAGCGTAGGGGCTAGCGGGGACTACGAGCAGTACTTC
TRBD1 | TRBJ1-2 | TRBV30 | NA | CAWIGTGVYGYTF | TGTGCCTGGATTGGGACAGGAGTCTATGGCTACACCTTC
NA | TRBJ1-4 | TRBV6-5 | NA | CASRLQGEGEKLFF | TGTGCCAGCAGACTACAGGGTGAGGGGGAAAAACTGTTTTTT
NA | TRBJ1-5 | TRBV6-1 | once | CASSEGTYSNQPQHF | TGTGCCAGCAGTGAAGGGACATATAGCAATCAGCCCCAGCATTTT
NA | TRBJ1-1 | TRBV9 | NA | CASSVAQPLRTEAFF | TGTGCCAGCAGCGTAGCCCAGCCCTTGAGGACTGAAGCTTTCTTT
TRBD1 | TRBJ2-7 | TRBV16 | few | CASSQGQGAVQYF | TGTGCCAGCAGCCAAGGCCAGGGGGCTGTGCAGTACTTC
NA | TRBJ2-3 | TRBV1 | NA | CTSSLRGTHAPDTQYF | TGCACCAGCAGCTTAAGAGGAACGCATGCCCCAGATACGCAGTATTTT
TRBD2 | TRBJ2-1 | TRBV30 | NA | CAWNRGTSGDNEQFF | TGTGCCTGGAACCGTGGGACTAGCGGGGACAATGAGCAGTTCTTC